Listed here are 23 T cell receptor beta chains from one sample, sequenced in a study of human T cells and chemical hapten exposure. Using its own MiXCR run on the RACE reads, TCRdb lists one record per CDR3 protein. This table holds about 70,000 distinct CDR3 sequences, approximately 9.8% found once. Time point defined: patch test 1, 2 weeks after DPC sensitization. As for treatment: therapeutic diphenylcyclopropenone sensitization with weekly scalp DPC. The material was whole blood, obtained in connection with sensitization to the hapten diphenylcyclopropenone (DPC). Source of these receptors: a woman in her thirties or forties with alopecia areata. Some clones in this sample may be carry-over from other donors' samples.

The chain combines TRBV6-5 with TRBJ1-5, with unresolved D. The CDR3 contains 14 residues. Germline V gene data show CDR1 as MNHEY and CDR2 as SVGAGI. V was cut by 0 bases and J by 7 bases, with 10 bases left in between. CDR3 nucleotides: TGTGCCAGCAGTTACTCGAAGGGCATCCAGCCCCAGCATTTT. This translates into CASSYSKGIQPQHF.

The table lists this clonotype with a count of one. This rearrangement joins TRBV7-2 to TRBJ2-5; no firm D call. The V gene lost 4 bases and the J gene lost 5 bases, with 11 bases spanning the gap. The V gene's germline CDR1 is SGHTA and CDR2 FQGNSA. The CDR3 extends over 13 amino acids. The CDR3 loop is CASSSRRPETQYF. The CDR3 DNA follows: TGTGCCAGCAGCTCAAGGCGGCCTGAGACCCAGTACTTC.

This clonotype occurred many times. The DNA of the CDR3 is TGTGCCAGCAGTTTATCGTGGATACACACTGAAGCTTTCTTT. Translated: CASSLSWIHTEAFF. V gene TRBV27 combines with J gene TRBJ1-1; the D is unclear. V was cut by 0 bases and J by 3 bases, with 8 bases left in between. There are 14 residues in the CDR3. Germline V CDR1 and CDR2: MNHEY, SMNVEV (reference sequence).

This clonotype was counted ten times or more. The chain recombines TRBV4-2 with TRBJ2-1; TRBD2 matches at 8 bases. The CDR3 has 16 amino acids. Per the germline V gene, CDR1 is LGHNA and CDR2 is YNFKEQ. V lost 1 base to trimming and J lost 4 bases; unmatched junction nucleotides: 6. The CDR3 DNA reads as TGTGCCAGCAGCCAAGGATTCCGGGGGGGGTACAATGAGCAGTTCTTC. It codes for CASSQGFRGGYNEQFF.

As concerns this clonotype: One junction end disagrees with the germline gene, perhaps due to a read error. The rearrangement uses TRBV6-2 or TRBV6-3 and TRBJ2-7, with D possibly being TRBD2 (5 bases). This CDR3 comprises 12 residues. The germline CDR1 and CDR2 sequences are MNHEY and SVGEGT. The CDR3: CASKGSSYEQYF. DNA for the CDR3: TGCGCGAGCAAAGGGAGCTCCTACGAGCAGTACTTC.

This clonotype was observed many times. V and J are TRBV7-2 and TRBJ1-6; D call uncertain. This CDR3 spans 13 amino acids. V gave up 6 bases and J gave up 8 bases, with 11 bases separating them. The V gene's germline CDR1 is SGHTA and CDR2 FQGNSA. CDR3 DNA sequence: TGTGCCAGCAGAATCCGGGCCGATTCACCCCTCCACTTT. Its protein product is CASRIRADSPLHF.

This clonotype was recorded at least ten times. The CDR3: CASRGASNGNEQFF. CDR3 bases: TGCGCCAGCAGGGGGGCCAGTAACGGAAATGAGCAGTTCTTC. V is TRBV4-1 and J is TRBJ2-1, with D possibly matching TRBD1 (6 bases). CDR1 and CDR2 from the germline V gene are MGHRA and YSYEKL. The ends were cut back, 6 bases at V and 7 bases at J, with 16 bases in the middle. CDR3 size: 14 residues.

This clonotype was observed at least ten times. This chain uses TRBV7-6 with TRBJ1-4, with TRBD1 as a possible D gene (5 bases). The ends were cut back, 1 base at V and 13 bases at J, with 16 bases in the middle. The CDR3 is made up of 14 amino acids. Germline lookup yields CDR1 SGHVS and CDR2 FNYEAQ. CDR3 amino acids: CASSLDAGPAGLFF. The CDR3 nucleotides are TGTGCCAGCAGCTTAGATGCGGGACCAGCGGGACTGTTTTTT.

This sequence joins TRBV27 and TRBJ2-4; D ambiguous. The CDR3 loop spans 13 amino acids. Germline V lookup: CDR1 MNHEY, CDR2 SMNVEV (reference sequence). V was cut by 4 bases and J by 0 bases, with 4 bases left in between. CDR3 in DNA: TGTGCCAGCAGTTCTTTAGCCAAAAACATTCAGTACTTC. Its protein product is CASSSLAKNIQYF.

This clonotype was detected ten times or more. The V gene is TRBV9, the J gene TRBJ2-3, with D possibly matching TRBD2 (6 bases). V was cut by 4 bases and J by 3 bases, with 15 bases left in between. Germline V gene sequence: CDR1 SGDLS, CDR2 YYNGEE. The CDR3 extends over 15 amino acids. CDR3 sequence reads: CASSILTSSTDTQYF. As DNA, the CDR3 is TGTGCCAGCAGCATCTTGACTAGTTCTACAGATACGCAGTATTTT.

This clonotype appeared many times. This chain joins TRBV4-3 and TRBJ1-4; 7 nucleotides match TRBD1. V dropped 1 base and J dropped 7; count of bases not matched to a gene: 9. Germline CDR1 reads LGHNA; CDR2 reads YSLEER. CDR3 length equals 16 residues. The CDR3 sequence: CASSQADRVQGEKLFF. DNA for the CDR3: TGCGCCAGCAGCCAAGCTGACAGGGTTCAGGGTGAAAAACTGTTTTTT.

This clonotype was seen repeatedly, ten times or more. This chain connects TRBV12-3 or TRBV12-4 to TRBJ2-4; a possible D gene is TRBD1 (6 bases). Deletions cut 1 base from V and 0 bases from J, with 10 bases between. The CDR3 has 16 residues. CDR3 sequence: CASSLGQGLAKNIQYF. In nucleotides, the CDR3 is TGTGCCAGCAGTTTAGGGCAGGGGCTAGCCAAAAACATTCAGTACTTC.

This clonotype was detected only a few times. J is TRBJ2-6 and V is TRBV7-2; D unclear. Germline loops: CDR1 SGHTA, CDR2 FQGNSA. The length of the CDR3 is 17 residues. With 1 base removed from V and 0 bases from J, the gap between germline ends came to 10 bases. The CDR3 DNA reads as TGTGCCAGCAGCTTAGTCGGGCAGGTCTCTGGGGCCAACGTCCTGACTTTC. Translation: CASSLVGQVSGANVLTF.

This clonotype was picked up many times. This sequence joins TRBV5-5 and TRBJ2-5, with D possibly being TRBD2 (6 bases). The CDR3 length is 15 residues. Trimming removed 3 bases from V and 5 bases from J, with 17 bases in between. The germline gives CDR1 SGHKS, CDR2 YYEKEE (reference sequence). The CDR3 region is CASSSPTRAQETQYF. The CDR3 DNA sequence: TGTGCCAGCAGCTCGCCGACTAGAGCCCAGGAGACCCAGTACTTC.

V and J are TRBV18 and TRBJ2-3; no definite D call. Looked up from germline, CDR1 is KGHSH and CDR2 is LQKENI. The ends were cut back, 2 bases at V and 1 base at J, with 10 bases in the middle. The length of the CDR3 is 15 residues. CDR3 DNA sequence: TGTGCCAGCTCACCAACAGTAAGCCGCACAGATACGCAGTATTTT. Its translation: CASSPTVSRTDTQYF.

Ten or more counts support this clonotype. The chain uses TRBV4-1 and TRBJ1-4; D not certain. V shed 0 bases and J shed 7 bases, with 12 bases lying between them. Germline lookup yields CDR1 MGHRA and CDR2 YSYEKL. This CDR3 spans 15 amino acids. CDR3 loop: CASSQDGVLIEKLFF. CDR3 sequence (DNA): TGCGCCAGCAGCCAAGATGGGGTTTTAATTGAAAAACTGTTTTTT.

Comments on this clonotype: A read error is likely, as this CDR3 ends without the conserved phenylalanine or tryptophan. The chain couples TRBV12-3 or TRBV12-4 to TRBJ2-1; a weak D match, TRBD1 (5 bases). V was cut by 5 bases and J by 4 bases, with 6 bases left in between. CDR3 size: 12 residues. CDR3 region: CASSGQYNEQFS. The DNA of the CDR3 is TGTGCCAGCAGTGGACAATACAATGAGCAGTTCTCC.

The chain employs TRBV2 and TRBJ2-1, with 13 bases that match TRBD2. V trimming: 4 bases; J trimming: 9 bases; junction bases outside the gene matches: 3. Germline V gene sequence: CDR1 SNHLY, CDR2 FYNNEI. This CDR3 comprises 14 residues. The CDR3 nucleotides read TGTGCCAGCAGTGGTGGACTAGCGGGGGCTGAGCAGTTCTTC. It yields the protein CASSGGLAGAEQFF.

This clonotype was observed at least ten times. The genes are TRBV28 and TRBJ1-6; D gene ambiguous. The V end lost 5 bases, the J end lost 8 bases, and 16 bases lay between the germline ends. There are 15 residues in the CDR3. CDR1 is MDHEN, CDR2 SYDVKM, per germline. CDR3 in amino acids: CASSTQVRVDSPLHF. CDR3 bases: TGTGCCAGCAGTACCCAGGTCCGGGTAGATTCACCCCTCCACTTT.

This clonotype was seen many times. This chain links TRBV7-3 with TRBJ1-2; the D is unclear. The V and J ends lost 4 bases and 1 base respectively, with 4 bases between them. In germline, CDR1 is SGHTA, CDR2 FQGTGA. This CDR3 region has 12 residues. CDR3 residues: CASSSSNYGYTF. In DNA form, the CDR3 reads TGTGCCAGCAGCTCTAGTAACTATGGCTACACCTTC.

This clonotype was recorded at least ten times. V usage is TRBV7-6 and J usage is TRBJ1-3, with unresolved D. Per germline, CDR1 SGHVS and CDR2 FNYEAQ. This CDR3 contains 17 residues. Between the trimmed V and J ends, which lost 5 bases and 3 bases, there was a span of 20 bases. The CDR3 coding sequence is TGTGCCAGCAGCCCGTTCCTTCGGGGAGAGGGTGGAAACACCATATATTTT. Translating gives CASSPFLRGEGGNTIYF.

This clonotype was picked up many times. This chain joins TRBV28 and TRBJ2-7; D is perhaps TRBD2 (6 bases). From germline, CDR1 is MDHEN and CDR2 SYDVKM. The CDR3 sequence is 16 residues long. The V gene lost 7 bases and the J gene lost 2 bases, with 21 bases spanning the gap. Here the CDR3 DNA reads TGTGCCAGCACCCTCCCCCGGGACTGGGCACCCTACGAGCAGTACTTC. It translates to CASTLPRDWAPYEQYF.

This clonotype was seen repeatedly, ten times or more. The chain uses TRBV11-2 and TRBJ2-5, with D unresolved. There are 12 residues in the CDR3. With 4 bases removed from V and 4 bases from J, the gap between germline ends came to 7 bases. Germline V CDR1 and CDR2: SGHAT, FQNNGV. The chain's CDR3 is CASSYRVETQYF. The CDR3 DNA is TGTGCCAGCAGCTACCGCGTAGAGACCCAGTACTTC.